This T cell receptor beta chain was documented in a study of OX40 agonist ivuxolimab in advanced cancers. Study at large: The dose-escalation cohort had hepatocellular carcinoma, melanoma, renal cell or head and neck cancer. Study-level results: Both CD4+ and CD8+ T cell populations in blood had undergone clonal expansion by week 6 at 0.1 to 3.0 mg/kg. Average numbers of expanded clones were greater in CD8+ T cells than in CD4+. The study found among the lowest clonal expansion in partial responders at 0.1-3.0 mg/kg.

CDR1 is SQVTM and CDR2 is ANQGSEA in the germline V gene. Deletions cut 1 base from V and 0 bases from J, with 13 bases between. CDR3 length: 15 amino acids. Regarding this clone: No antigen is known for it.

Measured with immunoSEQ multiplex PCR; TCRdb has only the in-frame clones, and not every one. This table has some 45,000 clones, approximately 83% appearing once. The rearrangement uses TRBV29-1 and TRBJ2-7; TRBD2 is a possible D gene (5 bases). The sample consisted of CD4+ or CD8+ T cells sorted from blood, taken in a trial of the OX40 agonist ivuxolimab. This clonotype was sampled from an adult with an advanced solid tumor such as melanoma, head and neck, liver or kidney cancer. The CDR3 region has the DNA TGCAGCGTTGAAGGAGGGCTTGGCCGCTCCTACGAGCAGTACTTC. This translates into CSVEGGLGRSYEQYF.